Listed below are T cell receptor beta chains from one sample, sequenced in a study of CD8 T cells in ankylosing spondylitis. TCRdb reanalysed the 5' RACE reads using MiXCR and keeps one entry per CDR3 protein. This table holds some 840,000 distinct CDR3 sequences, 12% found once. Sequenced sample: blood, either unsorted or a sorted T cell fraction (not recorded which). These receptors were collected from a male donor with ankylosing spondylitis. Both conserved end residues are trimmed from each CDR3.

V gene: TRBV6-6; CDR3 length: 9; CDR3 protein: ASSYSYEQF
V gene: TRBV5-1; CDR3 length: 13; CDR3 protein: ASSLGPQGEDTIY
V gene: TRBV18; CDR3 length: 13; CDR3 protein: ASSPAGNPNYGYT
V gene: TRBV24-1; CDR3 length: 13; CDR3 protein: ATSDPGQDGETQY
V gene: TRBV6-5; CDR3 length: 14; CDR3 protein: ASSYLRGRGRTEAF
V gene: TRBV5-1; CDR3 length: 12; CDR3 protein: ASSFTGGDYGYT
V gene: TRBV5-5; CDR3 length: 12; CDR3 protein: ASSSTRSYNEQF
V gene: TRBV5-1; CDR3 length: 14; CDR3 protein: ASSSTYRESSYEQY
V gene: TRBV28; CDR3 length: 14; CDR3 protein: ASSVPAGAQEYGYT
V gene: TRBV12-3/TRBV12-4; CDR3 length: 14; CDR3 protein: ASSRDDRLAKNIQY
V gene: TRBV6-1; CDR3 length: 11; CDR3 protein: ASGPLGENEQF
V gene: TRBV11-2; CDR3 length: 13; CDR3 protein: ASSRKASGANVLT
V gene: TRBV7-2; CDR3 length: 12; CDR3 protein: ASSLGSSGFEQY
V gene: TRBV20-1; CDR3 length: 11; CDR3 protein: SACTAINQPQH
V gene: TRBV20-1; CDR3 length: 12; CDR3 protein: SARAGAPYNEQF
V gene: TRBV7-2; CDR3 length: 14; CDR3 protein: ASSLRLAGSTDTQY
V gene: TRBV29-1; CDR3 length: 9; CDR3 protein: SGGTQETQY
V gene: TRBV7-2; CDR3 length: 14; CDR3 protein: ASSFRQTGTGYEQY
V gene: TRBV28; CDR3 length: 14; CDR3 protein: ASSYRQLATNEKLF
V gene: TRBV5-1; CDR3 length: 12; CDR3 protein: ASSLGQAGGEAF
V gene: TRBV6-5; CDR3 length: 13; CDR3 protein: ASSLGLGSTDTQY
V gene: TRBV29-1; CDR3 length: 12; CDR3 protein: SVRQPGATYEQY
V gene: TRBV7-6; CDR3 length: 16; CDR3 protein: ASSLPLAGGRLYNEQF
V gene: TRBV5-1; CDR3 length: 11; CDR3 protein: ASSFGGPTEAF
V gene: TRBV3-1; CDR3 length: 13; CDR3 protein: ASSKDIGGQNIQY
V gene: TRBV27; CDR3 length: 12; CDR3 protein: ASTYTRGNTEAF
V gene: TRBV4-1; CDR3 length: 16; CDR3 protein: ASSQDHISKGFRYGYT
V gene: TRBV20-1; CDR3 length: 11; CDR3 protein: SALAPYQETQY
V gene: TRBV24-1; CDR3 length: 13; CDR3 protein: ATSGTGSSYNEQF
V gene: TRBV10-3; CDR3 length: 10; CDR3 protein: AIKSGADEQY
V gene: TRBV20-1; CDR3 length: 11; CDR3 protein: SASGGRSGGYT